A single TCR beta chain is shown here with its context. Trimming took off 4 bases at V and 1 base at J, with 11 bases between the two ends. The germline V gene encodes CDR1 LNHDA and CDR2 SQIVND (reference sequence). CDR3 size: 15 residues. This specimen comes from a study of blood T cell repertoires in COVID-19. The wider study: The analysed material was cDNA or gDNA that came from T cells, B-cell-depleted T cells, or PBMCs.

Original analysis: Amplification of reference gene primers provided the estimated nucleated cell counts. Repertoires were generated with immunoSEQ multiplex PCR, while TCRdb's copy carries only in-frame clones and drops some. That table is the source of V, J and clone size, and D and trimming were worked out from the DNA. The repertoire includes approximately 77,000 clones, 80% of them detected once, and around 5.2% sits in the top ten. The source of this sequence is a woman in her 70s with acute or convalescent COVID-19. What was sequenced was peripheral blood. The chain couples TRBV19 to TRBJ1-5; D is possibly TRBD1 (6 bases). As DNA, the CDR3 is TGTGCCAGTAGTAACTGGGGGCCAAGCAATCAGCCCCAGCATTTT. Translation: CASSNWGPSNQPQHF.